Following are 7 T cell receptor beta chains from one sample sequenced in a study of shared clonotypes between healthy human individuals. Repertoires were generated with immunoSEQ multiplex PCR, while TCRdb's copy carries only in-frame clones and drops some. Of 1 million to 1.2 million clones in the sample, approximately 75% were seen once. The sample comprised memory CD4+ T cells from PBMCs. Subset noted: CD45RA-negative fraction. All receptors derive from a young man in good health. Some clones in this sample may be carry-over from other donors' samples.

V gene TRBV23-1 combines with J gene TRBJ1-1; no clear D. TRBV23-1 is an ORF; its function is uncertain. V was clipped by 2 bases and J by 5 bases, with 24 bases between them. This CDR3 comprises 18 residues. The CDR3 nucleotides read TGCGCCAGCAGTCAAGGTCTGAGGCCAGGAATACTTCTAACTGAAGCTTTCTTT. Amino acid sequence: CASSQGLRPGILLTEAFF.

This chain uses TRBV7-9 with TRBJ2-7; 10 bases align to TRBD2. The CDR3 consists of 19 residues. Germline V gives CDR1 SEHNR, CDR2 FQNEAQ (reference sequence). Trimming took 4 bases from V and 4 from J; bases not matched to a gene: 19. The CDR3 DNA reads as TGTGCCAGCAGCTCCGGGCGGGGGGCGAGATCTAGCGGGAGTTACGAGCAGTACTTC. It encodes CASSSGRGARSSGSYEQYF.

The rearrangement uses TRBV28 and TRBJ1-2, with a weak D call TRBD1 (6 bases). The V gene lost 6 bases and the J gene lost 8 bases, with 16 bases spanning the gap. The CDR3 extends over 13 amino acids. Per germline, CDR1 MDHEN and CDR2 SYDVKM. Here the CDR3 reads CASSYRAFRGYTF. The DNA for the CDR3 is TGTGCCAGCAGCTACAGGGCCTTCCGGGGCTACACCTTC.

The chain is built from TRBV6-5 and TRBJ1-5; possibly TRBD1 for D (5 bases). Germline V gene lookup returns CDR1 MNHEY and CDR2 SVGAGI. CDR3 length equals 16 residues. Trimming removed 2 bases from V and 4 bases from J, with 15 bases in between. The CDR3 sequence is CASSYRGLLSNQPQHF. For the CDR3, the DNA is TGTGCCAGCAGTTACCGGGGCTTATTATCGAATCAGCCCCAGCATTTT.

A few counts support this clone. This rearrangement joins TRBV4-3 to TRBJ1-1; possible D gene TRBD1, 5 bases. Trimming removed 4 bases at V and 2 bases at J, with 20 bases between. The CDR3 covers 17 residues. Germline V CDR1 and CDR2: LGHNA, YSLEER. CDR3 loop: CASSRDLAGRANTEAFF. CDR3 nucleotide sequence: TGCGCCAGCAGCCGAGATCTGGCAGGGAGGGCTAACACTGAAGCTTTCTTT.

This clone came up once. The chain is built from TRBV6-1 and TRBJ2-7, with D unclear. Germline V gene data show CDR1 as MNHNS and CDR2 as SASEGT. The CDR3 has 13 residues. The ends were cut back, 5 bases at V and 2 bases at J, with 10 bases in the middle. The CDR3 bases are TGTGCCAGCAGTCCCCAAAGGCCCTACGAGCAGTACTTC. This sequence encodes CASSPQRPYEQYF.

The chain has TRBV18 and TRBJ2-5; 7 bases are a match to TRBD2. The CDR3 length is 15 residues. With 0 bases clipped from V and 5 bases from J, the junction kept 6 bases outside the gene matches. The germline gives CDR1 KGHSH, CDR2 LQKENI. The CDR3 reads CASSPPSGDGETQYF. CDR3 nucleotides: TGTGCCAGCTCACCACCCAGCGGGGACGGGGAGACCCAGTACTTC. Supplemented by reference TRBV18 and TRBJ2-5, the full variable domain reads NAGVMQNPRHLVRRRGQEARLRCSPMKGHSHVYWYRQLPEEGLKFMVYLQKENIIDESGMPKERFSAEFPKEGPSILRIQQVVRGDSAAYFCASSPPSGDGETQYFGPGTRLLVL.